The source of this T cell receptor beta chain is a study of CD8 T cells in ankylosing spondylitis. Preparation of TCR beta libraries was done by quantitative 5'-RACE with molecular barcodes. TCRdb used MiXCR to reprocess the 5' RACE reads, holding one entry per CDR3 protein. The sample has some 130,000 distinct CDR3 sequences, approximately 10% seen once; the top ten hold over 4%. The receptor comes from a female donor with ankylosing spondylitis or in good health (not recorded which). The sample was blood, either unsorted or a sorted T cell fraction (not recorded which).

In DNA form, the CDR3 reads TGTGCCAGCAGCTCCCCAGGGACAGTCTACGAGCAGTACTTC. Protein product: CASSSPGTVYEQYF. V is TRBV5-6 and J is TRBJ2-7; 7 nucleotides match TRBD1. V lost 3 bases to trimming and J lost 3 bases; unmatched junction nucleotides: 6. In germline, CDR1 is SGHDT, CDR2 YYEEEE. The CDR3 extends over 14 amino acids.